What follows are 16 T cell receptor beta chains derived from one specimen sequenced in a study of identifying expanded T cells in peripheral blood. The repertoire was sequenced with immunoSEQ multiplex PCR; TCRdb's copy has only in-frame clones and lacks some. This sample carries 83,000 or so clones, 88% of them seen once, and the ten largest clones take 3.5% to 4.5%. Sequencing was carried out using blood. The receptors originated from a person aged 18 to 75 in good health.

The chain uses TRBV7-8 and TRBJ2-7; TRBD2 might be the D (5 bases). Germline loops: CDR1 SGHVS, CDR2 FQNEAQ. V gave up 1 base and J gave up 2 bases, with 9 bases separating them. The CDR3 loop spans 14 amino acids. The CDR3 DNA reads TGTGCCAGCAGCTTAGAACGGGGTCCCTACGAGCAGTACTTC. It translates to CASSLERGPYEQYF.

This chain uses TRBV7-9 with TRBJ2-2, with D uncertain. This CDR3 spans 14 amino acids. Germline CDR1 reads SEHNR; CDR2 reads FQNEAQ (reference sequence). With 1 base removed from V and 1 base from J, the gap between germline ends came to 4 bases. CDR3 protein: CASSLGQNTGELFF. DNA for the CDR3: TGTGCCAGCAGCTTAGGACAGAACACCGGGGAGCTGTTTTTT. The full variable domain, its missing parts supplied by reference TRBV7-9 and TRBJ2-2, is DTGVSQNPRHKITKRGQNVTFRCDPISEHNRLYWYRQTLGQGPEFLTYFQNEAQLEKSRLLSDRFSAERPKGSFSTLEIQRTEQGDSAMYLCASSLGQNTGELFFGEGSRLTVL.

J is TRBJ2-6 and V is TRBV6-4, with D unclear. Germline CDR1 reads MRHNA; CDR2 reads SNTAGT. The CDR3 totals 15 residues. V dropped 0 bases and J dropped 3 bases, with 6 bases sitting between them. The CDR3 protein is CASSDSAGGANVLTF. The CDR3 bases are TGTGCCAGCAGTGACTCGGCAGGTGGGGCCAACGTCCTGACTTTC.

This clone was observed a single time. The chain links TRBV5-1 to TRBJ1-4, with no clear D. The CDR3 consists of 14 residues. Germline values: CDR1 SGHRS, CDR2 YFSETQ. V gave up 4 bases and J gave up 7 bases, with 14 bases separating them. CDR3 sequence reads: CASSLTDMSEKLFF. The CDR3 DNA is TGCGCCAGCAGCCTAACTGACATGAGTGAAAAACTGTTTTTT.

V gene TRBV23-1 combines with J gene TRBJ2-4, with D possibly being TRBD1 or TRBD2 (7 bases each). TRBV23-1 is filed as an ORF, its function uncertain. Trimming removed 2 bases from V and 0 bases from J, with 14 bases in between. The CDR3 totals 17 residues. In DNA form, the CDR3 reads TGCGCCAGCAGTCAAAGAGGGGGCGGGGGAGCCAAAAACATTCAGTACTTC. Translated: CASSQRGGGGAKNIQYF.

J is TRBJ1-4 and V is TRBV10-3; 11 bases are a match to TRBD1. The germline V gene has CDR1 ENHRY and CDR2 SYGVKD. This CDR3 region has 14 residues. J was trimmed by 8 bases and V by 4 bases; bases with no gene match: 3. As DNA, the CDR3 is TGTGCCATCAGTGGGACAGGGGGCTCGGAAAAACTGTTTTTT. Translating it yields CAISGTGGSEKLFF.

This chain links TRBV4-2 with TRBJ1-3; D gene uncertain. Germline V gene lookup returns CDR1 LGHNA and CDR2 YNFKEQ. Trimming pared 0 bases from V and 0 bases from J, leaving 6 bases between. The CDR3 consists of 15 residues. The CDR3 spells CASSQEIYSGNTIYF. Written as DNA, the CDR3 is TGTGCCAGCAGCCAAGAAATCTACTCTGGAAACACCATATATTTT.

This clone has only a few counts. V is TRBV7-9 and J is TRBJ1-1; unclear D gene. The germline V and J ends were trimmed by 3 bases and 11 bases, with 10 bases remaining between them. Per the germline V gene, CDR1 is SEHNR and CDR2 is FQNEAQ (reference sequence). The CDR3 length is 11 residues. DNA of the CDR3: TGTGCCAGCAGCTTGGTCTCCGGTGCTTTCTTT. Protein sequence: CASSLVSGAFF.

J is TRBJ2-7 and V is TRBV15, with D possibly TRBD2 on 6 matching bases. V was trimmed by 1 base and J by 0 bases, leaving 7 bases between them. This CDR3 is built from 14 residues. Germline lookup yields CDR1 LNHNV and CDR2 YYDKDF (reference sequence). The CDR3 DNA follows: TGTGCCACCAGCAGAGCCGGGAGCTCCTACGAGCAGTACTTC. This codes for CATSRAGSSYEQYF.

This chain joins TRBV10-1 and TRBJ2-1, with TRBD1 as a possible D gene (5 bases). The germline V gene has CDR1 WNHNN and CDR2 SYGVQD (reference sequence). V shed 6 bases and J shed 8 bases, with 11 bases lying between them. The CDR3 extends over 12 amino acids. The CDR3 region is CASSQGRDEQFF. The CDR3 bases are TGCGCCAGCAGCCAGGGTAGGGATGAGCAGTTCTTC.

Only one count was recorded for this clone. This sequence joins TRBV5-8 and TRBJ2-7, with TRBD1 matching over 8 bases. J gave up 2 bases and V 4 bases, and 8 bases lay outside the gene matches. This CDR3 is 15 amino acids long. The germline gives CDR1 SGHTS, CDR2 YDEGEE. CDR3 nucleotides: TGTGCCAGCAGCCGGACCGGGACAGGAACCTACGAGCAGTACTTC. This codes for CASSRTGTGTYEQYF.

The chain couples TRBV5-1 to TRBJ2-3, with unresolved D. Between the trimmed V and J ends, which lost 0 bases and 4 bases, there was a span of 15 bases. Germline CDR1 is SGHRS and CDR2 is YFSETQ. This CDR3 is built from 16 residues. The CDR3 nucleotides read TGCGCCAGCAGCTTGGATCGGGCGGTGTCCCCAGATACGCAGTATTTT. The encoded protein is CASSLDRAVSPDTQYF.

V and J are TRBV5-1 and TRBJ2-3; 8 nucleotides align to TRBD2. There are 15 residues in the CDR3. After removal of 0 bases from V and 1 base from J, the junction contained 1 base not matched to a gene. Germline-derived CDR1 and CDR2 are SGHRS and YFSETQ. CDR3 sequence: CASSLATSGTDTQYF. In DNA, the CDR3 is TGCGCCAGCAGCTTGGCGACTAGCGGCACAGATACGCAGTATTTT.

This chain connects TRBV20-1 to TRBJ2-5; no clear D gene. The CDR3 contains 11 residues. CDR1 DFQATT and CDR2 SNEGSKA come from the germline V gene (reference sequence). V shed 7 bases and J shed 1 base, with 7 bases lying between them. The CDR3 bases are TGCAGTGGGCAGTTCCAAGAGACCCAGTACTTC. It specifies CSGQFQETQYF.

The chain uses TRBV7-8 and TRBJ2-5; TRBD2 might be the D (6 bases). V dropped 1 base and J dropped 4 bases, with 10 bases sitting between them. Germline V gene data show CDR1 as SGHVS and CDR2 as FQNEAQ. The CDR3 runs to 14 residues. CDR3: CASSLELRGETQYF. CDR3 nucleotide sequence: TGTGCCAGCAGCTTAGAGCTGCGGGGAGAGACCCAGTACTTC.

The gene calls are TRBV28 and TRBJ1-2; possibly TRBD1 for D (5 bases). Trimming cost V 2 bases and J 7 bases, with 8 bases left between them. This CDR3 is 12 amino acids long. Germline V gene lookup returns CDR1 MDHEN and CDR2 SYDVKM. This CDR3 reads CASSLGAGGYTF. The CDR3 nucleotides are TGTGCCAGCAGTTTAGGGGCAGGTGGCTACACCTTC.